Reported below is one T cell receptor beta chain. Its antigen remains unidentified. Semi-nested PCR with Nested Universal Primer A followed constant-region reverse priming of full-length variable regions. TCRdb reanalysed the 5' RACE reads using MiXCR and keeps one entry per CDR3 protein. The sample consists of roughly 10,000 distinct CDR3 sequences, about a quarter of them appearing once. The sorted Tregs were CD4+CD25+CD127-/low cells. Study results and caveats: Greatest tumor Treg TCR overlap was with tumor naive CD4+ cells. The TCR gene usage of tumor memory CD4+ T cells clustered together with blood and lymph node memory CD4+ cells and with lymph node naive CD4+ cells.

The TCR originated in a female donor with breast cancer. Sample: Tregs sorted from a lymph node.

CDR3 in DNA: TGCGCCAGCAGCCTCTACAGGACAGAGGATCAGCCCCAGCATTTT. It encodes CASSLYRTEDQPQHF. This chain links TRBV4-1 with TRBJ1-5, with D perhaps TRBD1 (6 bases). Germline CDR1 and CDR2: MGHRA and YSYEKL. The CDR3 is made up of 15 amino acids. V was cut by 4 bases and J by 5 bases, with 15 bases left in between.